The rows below give T cell receptor beta chains drawn from one sample of a study of blood T cell repertoires in COVID-19. Data came from immunoSEQ multiplex PCR; TCRdb stores just in-frame clones and leaves some out. The data show more than 40,000 clones, about 87% seen once. Material for sequencing was peripheral blood. The receptors here all came from a human donor in a cohort sampled during active COVID-19. Both conserved end residues are part of each CDR3. Each record gives: J gene, D gene, V gene, clone size, CDR3 DNA, CDR3 protein. The D gene is left open where the match is weak. Clone size is stated in some rows and not others, as once, few, many or a class when expanded.

J gene: TRBJ1-5; D gene: TRBD1; V gene: TRBV3-1/TRBV3-2; clone size: few; CDR3 DNA: TGTGCCAGCAGCCCTGGACAGGGGGCATGGCAGCCCCAGCATTTT; CDR3 protein: CASSPGQGAWQPQHF
J gene: TRBJ2-2; D gene: TRBD2; V gene: TRBV28; clone size: .; CDR3 DNA: TGTGCCAGCAGTCTCGGGAGGGGGAACACCGGGGAGCTGTTTTTT; CDR3 protein: CASSLGRGNTGELFF
J gene: TRBJ2-1; D gene: .; V gene: TRBV18; clone size: .; CDR3 DNA: TGTGCCAGCTCCCCTGATCGGAATGAGCAGTTCTTC; CDR3 protein: CASSPDRNEQFF
J gene: TRBJ2-1; D gene: .; V gene: TRBV6-2/TRBV6-3; clone size: .; CDR3 DNA: TGTGCCAGCAGTTATGGGGGGTCTCGCAATGAGCAGTTCTTC; CDR3 protein: CASSYGGSRNEQFF
J gene: TRBJ2-7; D gene: TRBD1; V gene: TRBV27; clone size: .; CDR3 DNA: TGTGCCAGCAGTCCGGGACAGCGTACCTACGAGCAGTACTTC; CDR3 protein: CASSPGQRTYEQYF
J gene: TRBJ1-3; D gene: .; V gene: TRBV10-2; clone size: .; CDR3 DNA: TGCGCCAGCAGTGAGGACCGCGGGCTCGGGGTGTCGAACACCATATATTTT; CDR3 protein: CASSEDRGLGVSNTIYF
J gene: TRBJ2-7; D gene: .; V gene: TRBV25-1; clone size: .; CDR3 DNA: TGTGCCAGCAGTCAGGGCGGACAGTTTCAGCAGTACTTC; CDR3 protein: CASSQGGQFQQYF
J gene: TRBJ2-7; D gene: TRBD1; V gene: TRBV28; clone size: medium-sized; CDR3 DNA: TGTGCCAGCACCCGGACAGGTCGGTACGAGCAGTACTTC; CDR3 protein: CASTRTGRYEQYF
J gene: TRBJ2-2; D gene: .; V gene: TRBV21-1; clone size: .; CDR3 DNA: TGTGCCAGCAGCGTTCGGGGGACTGATTTCACCGGGGAGCTGTTTTTT; CDR3 protein: CASSVRGTDFTGELFF
J gene: TRBJ2-5; D gene: .; V gene: TRBV21-1; clone size: .; CDR3 DNA: TGTGCCAGCAGCAGCCGCCACTACAGGGTACCACAAGAGACCCAGTACTTC; CDR3 protein: CASSSRHYRVPQETQYF
J gene: TRBJ2-7; D gene: TRBD2; V gene: TRBV6-5; clone size: .; CDR3 DNA: TGTGCCAGCAGTTACTCTAAGCGGGAGCAAGACTACGAGCAGTACTTC; CDR3 protein: CASSYSKREQDYEQYF
J gene: TRBJ2-7; D gene: .; V gene: TRBV15; clone size: .; CDR3 DNA: TGTGCCACCAGCCGCACGGGGGGCCCCTACGAGCAGTACTTC; CDR3 protein: CATSRTGGPYEQYF
J gene: TRBJ1-2; D gene: .; V gene: TRBV5-1; clone size: .; CDR3 DNA: TGCGCCAGCAGCCTCGGACAGTTAGCTAACTATGGCTACACCTTC; CDR3 protein: CASSLGQLANYGYTF
J gene: TRBJ2-7; D gene: .; V gene: TRBV30; clone size: .; CDR3 DNA: TGTGCCTGGAGTACAGAGTCAAGCTCCTACGAGCAGTACTTC; CDR3 protein: CAWSTESSSYEQYF
J gene: TRBJ2-5; D gene: .; V gene: TRBV21-1; clone size: .; CDR3 DNA: TGTGCCAGCAGCCCGTTAGAGACCCAGTACTTC; CDR3 protein: CASSPLETQYF
J gene: TRBJ1-2; D gene: .; V gene: TRBV19; clone size: .; CDR3 DNA: TGTGCCAGTAGTATGGCGGCTAGAAACTATGGCTACACCTTC; CDR3 protein: CASSMAARNYGYTF